This TCR beta chain is drawn from a study of regulatory T cells in long-lasting Graves disease. Overall study results and limits: Persistent patients shared 2,741 public clonotypes among themselves. Newly diagnosed patients shared fewer, at about a thousand.

This clonotype was detected many times. What it binds is unknown. The CDR3 has 12 residues. Germline V lookup: CDR1 SEHNR, CDR2 FQNEAQ (reference sequence). Trimming stripped 8 bases from V and 2 bases from J, with 10 bases between. Time point specified: newly diagnosed GD, antithyroid drugs for less than 3 months. The authors made the TCR library using RNA they extracted from PBMCs. Both iRepertoire HTBI primers and Arm-PCR of CDR3 regions were used to build the TCR beta libraries. TCRdb independently ran MiXCR on the multiplex PCR reads; one entry per CDR3 protein. Of approximately 560,000 distinct CDR3 sequences detected, 15% to 20% appear once; the ten largest clones hold approximately 12%. The same data also went into a second study, on T cells in Graves' hyperthyroidism and ophthalmopathy.

Here the sequenced sample was peripheral blood mononuclear cells (PBMCs), taken at new diagnosis, from a patient treated with antithyroid drugs. The TCR comes from a man younger than 35 with Graves disease. The rearrangement joins TRBV7-9 to TRBJ2-7; D perhaps matches TRBD2 (6 bases). The CDR3 is CASGGSAYEQYF. The CDR3 DNA reads TGTGCCAGCGGGGGGAGTGCCTACGAGCAGTACTTC.